A single sample gave rise to the 8 T cell receptor beta chains below, sequenced in a study of EBV T-cell therapy then PD-1 blockade in nasopharyngeal carcinoma. No antigen has been assigned to these receptors. Profiling relied on immunoSEQ multiplex PCR, and the TCRdb table lists in-frame clones only, not all of them. The table includes tens of thousands of clones, around 84% detected once. Time point reported: 266 days after commencement of treatment, after nivolumab therapy. The sample's treatment: AdE1-LMPpoly-expanded autologous EBV-specific T-cell therapy followed by anti-PD-1 nivolumab. Here the sequenced sample was CD8+ T cells from blood, taken at approximately day 250 from a patient whose treatment included autologous EBV-specific T cells and nivolumab. The receptors here all came from a man aged 35 to 55 with nasopharyngeal carcinoma.

The chain carries TRBV5-4 and TRBJ1-1; no definite D call. Trimming removed 1 base at V and 1 base at J, with 8 bases between. This CDR3 has 14 amino acids. The germline CDR1 and CDR2 sequences are SGHNT and YYREEE (reference sequence). CDR3: CASSLRRQNTEAFF. In nucleotides, the CDR3 is TGTGCCAGCAGCTTGCGGCGGCAGAACACTGAAGCTTTCTTT.

This chain links TRBV1 with TRBJ1-2; the table calls TRBD1, which could not be checked here. TRBV1 is deemed a pseudogene. The CDR3 has 14 residues. In DNA form, the CDR3 reads TGCACCAGCCACTCGCGAGGGGGCATGTATGGCTACACCTTC. The encoded protein is CTSHSRGGMYGYTF.

This clone was seen once. The DNA of the CDR3 is TGTGCCAGCAGCCTAGCAACGGTAGATGAGCAGTTCTTC. Translation: CASSLATVDEQFF. The V call is TRBV12-3 or TRBV12-4, the J call TRBJ2-1, with a weak D call TRBD2 (5 bases). The CDR3 runs 13 residues. The V and J ends lost 6 bases and 8 bases respectively, with 14 bases between them.

This clone was detected once. The chain joins TRBV27 to TRBJ2-1; possible D gene TRBD2, 5 bases. The V and J ends lost 5 bases and 3 bases respectively, with 14 bases between them. Germline CDR1 is MNHEY and CDR2 is SMNVEV (reference sequence). This CDR3 has 15 amino acids. The DNA of the CDR3 is TGTGCCAGCAGTGCCGACGGGGAAATCTACAATGAGCAGTTCTTC. It translates to CASSADGEIYNEQFF.

The J gene is TRBJ1-3, the V gene TRBV25-1; D is uncertain. The V end lost 1 base, the J end lost 4 bases, and 8 bases lay between the germline ends. Germline V gene sequence: CDR1 MGHDK, CDR2 SYGVNS. The CDR3 is made up of 14 amino acids. The CDR3 bases are TGTGCCAGCAGTGAATTGGGGTCCGGAAACACCATATATTTT. Residues: CASSELGSGNTIYF.

This chain joins TRBV30 and TRBJ2-7; D is unclear. Germline-derived CDR1 and CDR2 are GTSNPN and SVGIG (reference sequence). The CDR3 runs to 14 residues. V was pared by 2 bases and J by 1 base, with 12 bases between. Here the CDR3 DNA reads TGTGCCTGGAGTAGTGGTGGGTTTTCCTACGAGCAGTACTTC. The encoded protein is CAWSSGGFSYEQYF.

V usage is TRBV28 and J usage is TRBJ2-7; 9 nucleotides agree with TRBD1. The germline V gene has CDR1 MDHEN and CDR2 SYDVKM. The CDR3 runs to 16 residues. The trim removed 6 bases at V and 5 bases at J, leaving 14 bases unmatched. The CDR3 region is CASSPLTGGDQNEQYF. The CDR3 nucleotides read TGTGCCAGCAGCCCATTAACAGGGGGCGATCAAAACGAGCAGTACTTC.

The sample holds one count of this clone. The CDR3 loop reads CASVLGRGGNNEQFF. The CDR3, as DNA: TGTGCCAGTGTTCTGGGGCGGGGGGGAAACAATGAGCAGTTCTTC. The chain employs TRBV19 and TRBJ2-1; 9 nucleotides agree with TRBD2. J lost 5 bases, V lost 8 bases, and 10 bases had no gene match. The CDR3 contains 15 residues. The V gene's germline CDR1 is LNHDA and CDR2 SQIVND (reference sequence).